This T cell receptor beta chain is drawn from a study of early T cells in non-severe SARS-CoV-2 infection. Findings of the study overall: VDJdb-based annotation leaned toward anti-spike CD8 responses and missed private and CD4 specificities.

Unique molecular identifiers (one per individual cDNA molecule) were attached. TCRdb independently ran MiXCR on the 5' RACE reads; one entry per CDR3 protein. The sample holds about 100,000 distinct CDR3 sequences, around 13% seen once. Germline CDR1 is MNHEY and CDR2 is SVGEGT. This CDR3 has 11 residues. V gave up 5 bases and J gave up 10 bases, with 9 bases separating them. This clonotype was observed a handful of times. Its specificity is not known. The specimen sequenced was whole blood. V is TRBV6-2 or TRBV6-3 and J is TRBJ1-5; D is ambiguous. The receptor was isolated from an adult who was a healthcare worker with PCR-confirmed SARS-CoV-2 infection or an uninfected control (not recorded which). For the CDR3, the DNA is TGTGCCAGCAGTCCGGGTGGTCCCCAGCATTTT. It is translated as CASSPGGPQHF.